The T cell receptor beta chain under discussion was sequenced for a study of CD8+ T cells in alopecia areata. Per the germline V gene, CDR1 is SQVTM and CDR2 is ANQGSEA. This CDR3 spans 13 amino acids. Trimming shortened V by 4 bases and J by 5 bases, and 11 bases separated the two germline ends. Regarding treatment: oral pan-JAK inhibitor, 5-10 mg twice daily. Isolated RNA was reverse transcribed into cDNA used as the sequencing template. The data were produced by immunoSEQ multiplex PCR, yet TCRdb's version contains in-frame clones alone and is incomplete. The data contain hundreds of thousands of clones, approximately 72% of them singletons.

The chain joins TRBV29-1 to TRBJ2-2; D call uncertain. The sequence was collected from a human donor with alopecia areata. The specimen comprised CD4+ T cells sorted from blood, sampled at week 44, from a patient treated with tofacitinib. CDR3 residues: CSVGERSTGELFF. CDR3 in DNA: TGCAGCGTTGGCGAGAGATCAACCGGGGAGCTGTTTTTT.